This T cell receptor (beta chain) was identified in a study of CD8 T cells in ankylosing spondylitis. This clonotype has ten or more counts. What it recognizes is unknown. The CDR3 runs to 14 residues. Trimming left V 4 bases short and J 0 bases short, with 10 bases between. Germline assignment: CDR1 MGHRA and CDR2 YSYEKL. General study findings and limits: Reportedly, disease-linked clones are significantly enriched in ankylosing spondylitis patients' matched synovial fluid. Reactive arthritis synovial fluid and blood previously showed some of these motif variants. Clones linked to the disease showed a CD8+ phenotype. They occurred at relatively low frequencies in peripheral blood. Several highly homologous variants formed a TCR beta motif that appeared characteristic of ankylosing spondylitis blood.

From the 5' RACE reads, TCRdb called clonotypes with MiXCR, one entry per CDR3 protein. The sample includes approximately 39,000 distinct CDR3 sequences, about 11% of them seen just once. This TCR derives from a male donor with ankylosing spondylitis. V is TRBV4-1 and J is TRBJ2-7; D not certain. The sample comprised synovial fluid, either unsorted or a sorted T cell fraction (not recorded which). The CDR3 here is CASSPGQASYEQYF. As DNA, the CDR3 is TGCGCCAGCAGCCCTGGCCAAGCCTCCTACGAGCAGTACTTC.